A single sample is the source of the 24 T cell receptor beta chains below, sequenced in a study of T cell repertoires in cytomegalovirus infection. TCRdb redid the calling of the reads with MiXCR, one entry per CDR3 protein. The data contain about 400,000 distinct CDR3 sequences, about a sixth of them singletons. The sequencing sample was made of PBMCs. These receptors were obtained from a human donor in good health (CMV status not recorded). Some clones in this sample may be carry-over from other donors' samples.

V gene TRBV11-2 combines with J gene TRBJ1-2; 8 bases are a match to TRBD1. Germline V gene lookup returns CDR1 SGHAT and CDR2 FQNNGV. V lost 5 bases, J lost 2 bases, and 13 bases stayed unmatched. CDR3 size: 17 residues. CDR3 DNA: TGTGCCAGCAGCCGACGCCCGGGACAGGAAAGCAACTATGGCTACACCTTC. It codes for CASSRRPGQESNYGYTF.

This clonotype was counted only a few times. This rearrangement joins TRBV9 to TRBJ1-3; no definite D call. The germline CDR1 and CDR2 sequences are SGDLS and YYNGEE. V was clipped by 4 bases and J by 2 bases, with 10 bases between them. The length of the CDR3 is 14 residues. The CDR3 nucleotides are TGTGCCAGCAGCCCACAGCTGGCTGGAAACACCATATATTTT. Protein sequence: CASSPQLAGNTIYF.

The chain carries TRBV2 and TRBJ2-5; D perhaps matches TRBD1 (7 bases). Looked up from germline, CDR1 is SNHLY and CDR2 is FYNNEI. There are 13 residues in the CDR3. V lost 7 bases and J lost 3, with 12 bases in between. The CDR3 reads CASTGGTEETQYF. The CDR3 DNA reads TGTGCCAGCACAGGGGGGACGGAAGAGACCCAGTACTTC.

The CDR3 bases are TGTGCCAGCAGTTCGTTTTTAGGGGGGGATTCACAAGCTTTCTTT. This codes for CASSSFLGGDSQAFF. The chain employs TRBV6-6 and TRBJ1-1, with D perhaps matching TRBD1 (6 bases). The V end lost 4 bases, the J end lost 9 bases, and 21 bases lay between the germline ends. This CDR3 contains 15 residues. Germline V gene sequence: CDR1 MNHNY, CDR2 SVGAGI (reference sequence).

The chain has TRBV20-1 and TRBJ1-5, with TRBD1 identical over 10 bases. Per germline, CDR1 DFQATT and CDR2 SNEGSKA (reference sequence). The CDR3 runs to 14 residues. V lost 6 bases and J lost 6; bases outside the gene matches: 8. The CDR3 is CSAGPGQGSQPQHF. Written as DNA, the CDR3 is TGCAGTGCCGGACCGGGACAGGGGAGTCAGCCCCAGCATTTT.

This clonotype was observed a handful of times. The chain uses TRBV15 and TRBJ2-7; 7 positions agree with TRBD2. The CDR3 sequence is 15 residues long. CDR1 and CDR2 (germline): LNHNV, YYDKDF (reference sequence). Germline trimming cut 4 bases from V and 2 bases from J; bases unmatched to any gene: 8. The CDR3 loop is CATSKGTTGPYEQYF. The CDR3 region has the DNA TGTGCCACCAGCAAGGGGACTACAGGACCCTACGAGCAGTACTTC.

The chain uses TRBV2 and TRBJ2-3; the D gene is possibly TRBD2 (5 bases). Trimming shortened V by 4 bases and J by 0 bases, and 11 bases separated the two germline ends. The CDR3 spans 15 residues. Germline V gene sequence: CDR1 SNHLY, CDR2 FYNNEI. The CDR3 here is CASSVSRGSTDTQYF. CDR3 nucleotides: TGTGCCAGCAGTGTAAGTCGGGGAAGCACAGATACGCAGTATTTT.

This clonotype has a count of ten or more. The chain couples TRBV4-2 to TRBJ1-3, with no clear D. The V end was cut by 8 bases, the J end by 4 bases, with 9 bases between. There are 12 residues in the CDR3. CDR1 LGHNA and CDR2 YNFKEQ come from the germline V gene. The DNA for the CDR3 is TGTGCCAGCTCTGTTCGGGGAAACACCATATATTTT. This gives the protein CASSVRGNTIYF.

This chain connects TRBV18 to TRBJ1-1, with D perhaps matching TRBD1 (5 bases). The CDR3 is 15 residues long. V was trimmed by 2 bases and J by 5 bases, leaving 15 bases between them. Germline-derived CDR1 and CDR2 are KGHSH and LQKENI. The DNA for the CDR3 is TGTGCCAGCTCACCAGGGACGGGCCGAGGGACTGAAGCTTTCTTT. It encodes CASSPGTGRGTEAFF.

The V call is TRBV28, the J call TRBJ2-1; D remains unclear. CDR1 and CDR2 (germline): MDHEN, SYDVKM. The CDR3 extends over 13 amino acids. Deletions cut 5 bases from V and 8 bases from J, with 13 bases between. The chain's CDR3 is CASSTPQEDEQFF. The CDR3 DNA reads TGTGCCAGCAGTACCCCCCAAGAGGATGAGCAGTTCTTC.

The gene calls are TRBV19 and TRBJ2-1, with TRBD2 matching over 8 bases. With 1 base clipped from V and 2 bases from J, the junction kept 10 bases outside the gene matches. This CDR3 region has 18 residues. Per the germline V gene, CDR1 is LNHDA and CDR2 is SQIVND (reference sequence). The CDR3 region has the DNA TGTGCCAGTAGTATAGTACCGGGAGGGCCTGGGCCCTACAATGAGCAGTTCTTC. Protein sequence: CASSIVPGGPGPYNEQFF.

The chain combines TRBV11-2 with TRBJ2-7; TRBD1 agrees at 8 bases. With V trimmed by 7 bases and J by 6 bases, 11 bases remained unmatched. CDR1 SGHAT and CDR2 FQNNGV come from the germline V gene. CDR3 length: 14 amino acids. The DNA for the CDR3 is TGTGCCAGCACTCCCCGTCGGACAGGGACCGAGCAGTACTTC. Encoded protein: CASTPRRTGTEQYF.

The chain links TRBV29-1 to TRBJ2-7; D ambiguous. CDR3 length: 11 amino acids. Between the trimmed V and J ends, which lost 7 bases and 3 bases, there was a span of 10 bases. In germline, CDR1 is SQVTM, CDR2 ANQGSEA. CDR3 bases: TGCAGCGGGACGTCTGACTACGAGCAGTACTTC. It codes for CSGTSDYEQYF.

Many counts were recorded for this clonotype. The chain has TRBV7-8 and TRBJ1-5; unclear D gene. Germline CDR1 and CDR2: SGHVS and FQNEAQ. The CDR3 is made up of 14 amino acids. Trimming pared 5 bases from V and 0 bases from J, leaving 8 bases between. CDR3 loop: CASSPLDSNQPQHF. CDR3 nucleotides: TGTGCCAGCAGCCCGCTGGATAGCAATCAGCCCCAGCATTTT.

The V and J genes are TRBV11-2 and TRBJ2-7; 7 bases line up with TRBD1. CDR3 length equals 15 residues. Germline trimming cut 5 bases from V and 0 bases from J; bases unmatched to any gene: 7. CDR1 and CDR2 (germline): SGHAT, FQNNGV. The CDR3 here is CASSLADRSSYEQYV. The DNA of the CDR3 is TGTGCCAGCAGCCTCGCGGACAGGAGCTCCTACGAGCAGTACGTC.

The chain employs TRBV7-9 and TRBJ2-1; TRBD2 agrees at 9 bases. Germline-derived CDR1 and CDR2 are SEHNR and FQNEAQ (reference sequence). This CDR3 region has 15 residues. V lost 5 bases to trimming and J lost 3 bases; unmatched junction nucleotides: 5. The CDR3 region has the DNA TGTGCCAGCAGCCAGATAGCGGGAGACTACAATGAGCAGTTCTTC. Translating it yields CASSQIAGDYNEQFF.

This chain links TRBV2 with TRBJ1-1, with 7 positions matching TRBD1. The CDR3 has 13 residues. Germline lookup yields CDR1 SNHLY and CDR2 FYNNEI. V was pared by 11 bases and J by 1 base, with 7 bases of the junction left unmatched. Written as DNA, the CDR3 is TGTGCCCTCAGAAGGGGGCCGAACACTGAAGCTTTCTTT. Encoded protein: CALRRGPNTEAFF.

This clonotype appeared a few times. The V and J genes are TRBV7-2 and TRBJ2-1; possibly TRBD2 for D (7 bases). Germline V CDR1 and CDR2: SGHTA, FQGNSA. This CDR3 region has 15 residues. Between the trimmed V and J ends, which lost 7 bases and 9 bases, there was a span of 22 bases. This CDR3 reads CASTRTGGLGLEQFF. The CDR3, as DNA: TGTGCCAGCACCCGGACCGGGGGGCTGGGACTTGAGCAGTTCTTC.

This clonotype was seen only a few times. The chain is built from TRBV20-1 and TRBJ2-3, with D maybe TRBD2 (6 bases). The CDR3 sequence is 14 residues long. Trimming left V 0 bases short and J 4 bases short, with 11 bases between. Per germline, CDR1 DFQATT and CDR2 SNEGSKA (reference sequence). The chain's CDR3 is CSARDLDYSDTQYF. In nucleotides, the CDR3 is TGCAGTGCTAGAGATCTGGACTACTCAGATACGCAGTATTTT.

This rearrangement joins TRBV7-2 to TRBJ2-3; TRBD2 might be the D (6 bases). The CDR3 loop spans 14 amino acids. Germline V gene lookup returns CDR1 SGHTA and CDR2 FQGNSA. V was clipped by 8 bases and J by 0 bases, with 12 bases between them. In DNA form, the CDR3 reads TGTGCCAGCCAGGAGGGTACTAGCACAGATACGCAGTATTTT. Its protein is CASQEGTSTDTQYF.

In this sample, this clonotype turned up many times. The rearrangement joins TRBV7-6 to TRBJ2-7; a possible D gene is TRBD2 (7 bases). With 1 base removed from V and 6 bases from J, the gap between germline ends came to 16 bases. The germline CDR1 and CDR2 sequences are SGHVS and FNYEAQ. CDR3 length: 15 residues. The CDR3 nucleotides read TGTGCCAGCAGCTTAGGGGGGGGGGGCCAAGGCGAGCAGTACTTC. This encodes CASSLGGGGQGEQYF. The variable domain in full, with the rest retrieved from reference TRBV7-6 and TRBJ2-7, is GAGVSQSPRYKVTKRGQDVALRCDPISGHVSLYWYRQALGQGPEFLTYFNYEAQQDKSGLPNDRFSAERPEGSISTLTIQRTEQRDSAMYRCASSLGGGGQGEQYFGPGTRLTVT.

This clonotype was counted between two and nine times. The gene calls are TRBV6-2 or TRBV6-3 and TRBJ2-1; perhaps TRBD2 as D (7 bases). The CDR3 loop spans 16 amino acids. Germline assignment: CDR1 MNHEY and CDR2 SVGEGT. V lost 5 bases and J 8 bases, leaving 22 bases between the germline ends. CDR3 coding DNA: TGTGCCAGCAGTCCCCTAGGGGGAGGGCCTCGGGATGAGCAGTTCTTC. Translated, it gives CASSPLGGGPRDEQFF.

This clonotype was seen more than once but under ten times. The chain combines TRBV2 with TRBJ2-5; D gene unclear. V lost 9 bases and J 6 bases, leaving 17 bases between the germline ends. The germline CDR1 and CDR2 sequences are SNHLY and FYNNEI. This CDR3 contains 13 residues. CDR3 sequence (DNA): TGTGCCAGAGGGCCTCAAGTGGGGAAGACCCAGTACTTC. This gives the protein CARGPQVGKTQYF.

This clonotype was counted only a few times. The chain carries TRBV20-1 and TRBJ2-7; D unclear. There are 12 residues in the CDR3. With 4 bases removed from V and 0 bases from J, the gap between germline ends came to 7 bases. Germline V gene sequence: CDR1 DFQATT, CDR2 SNEGSKA (reference sequence). The CDR3 reads CSAMADSYEQYF. CDR3 nucleotide sequence: TGCAGTGCTATGGCTGACTCCTACGAGCAGTACTTC.